This TCR beta chain is drawn from a study of molecular identifiers for immune sequencing clone quantification. Naive CD8 T cells were sorted as CD8+CD4-CCR7+CD45RA+. Between the trimmed V and J ends, which lost 0 bases and 10 bases, there was a span of 9 bases. CDR3 length: 12 amino acids. Germline CDR1 reads SEHNR; CDR2 reads FQNEAQ (reference sequence). This clonotype has at least ten counts. TCRdb called the PCR reads again in MiXCR, with one record for every CDR3 protein. The repertoire includes 85,000 to 90,000 distinct CDR3 sequences, around 27% of them detected once, and 0.78% sits in the top ten.

The TCR originated in a human donor in good health. Some libraries in this study had Jurkat cell RNA spiked in. The specimen was naive CD8+ T cells from blood, with Jurkat cell RNA spiked in. As to subset: FACS-sorted CD8+CD4-CCR7+CD45RA+ naive T cells. The gene calls are TRBV7-9 and TRBJ1-1; D is perhaps TRBD1 (6 bases). As DNA, the CDR3 is TGTGCCAGCAGCTTAGCGCAGGGGCCAGCTTTCTTT. Translating gives CASSLAQGPAFF.